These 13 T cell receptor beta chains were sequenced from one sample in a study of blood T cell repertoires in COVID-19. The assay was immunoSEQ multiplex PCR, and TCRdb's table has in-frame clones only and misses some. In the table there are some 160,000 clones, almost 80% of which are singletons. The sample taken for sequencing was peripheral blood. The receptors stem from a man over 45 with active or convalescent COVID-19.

CDR3 DNA sequence: TGTGCCATCAAACCACTAGCGGGAGGGCCCAACGAGCAGTACTTC. Translating it yields CAIKPLAGGPNEQYF. The chain combines TRBV10-3 with TRBJ2-7; 13 nucleotides agree with TRBD2. Looked up from germline, CDR1 is ENHRY and CDR2 is SYGVKD. The CDR3 has 15 amino acids. The V gene end was trimmed by 7 bases and the J gene end by 5 bases; junction bases not matched to a gene: 8.

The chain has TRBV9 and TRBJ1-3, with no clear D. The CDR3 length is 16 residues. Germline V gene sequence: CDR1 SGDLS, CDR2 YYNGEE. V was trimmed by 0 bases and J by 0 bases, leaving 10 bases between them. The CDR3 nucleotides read TGTGCCAGCAGCGTAGAGGACTCCCACTCTGGAAACACCATATATTTT. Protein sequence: CASSVEDSHSGNTIYF.

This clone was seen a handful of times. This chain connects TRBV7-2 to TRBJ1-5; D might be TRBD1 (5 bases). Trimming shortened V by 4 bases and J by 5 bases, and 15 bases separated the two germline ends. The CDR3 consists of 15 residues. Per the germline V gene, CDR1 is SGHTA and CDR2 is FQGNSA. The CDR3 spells CASSYDSGFHQPQHF. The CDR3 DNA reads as TGTGCCAGCAGCTACGACAGTGGGTTCCATCAGCCCCAGCATTTT.

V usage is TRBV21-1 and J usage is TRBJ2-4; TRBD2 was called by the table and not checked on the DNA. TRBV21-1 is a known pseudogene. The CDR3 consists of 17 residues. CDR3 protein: CASSKGSEQRAKNIQYF. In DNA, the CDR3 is TGTGCCAGCAGCAAAGGTAGCGAACAGCGAGCCAAAAACATTCAGTACTTC.

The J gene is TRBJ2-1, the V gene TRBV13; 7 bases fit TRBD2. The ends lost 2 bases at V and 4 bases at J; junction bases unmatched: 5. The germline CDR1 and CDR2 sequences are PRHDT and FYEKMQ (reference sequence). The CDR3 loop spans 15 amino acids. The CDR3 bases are TGTGCCAGCAGCTTAAGATTAGCGGGTTACAATGAGCAGTTCTTC. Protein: CASSLRLAGYNEQFF.

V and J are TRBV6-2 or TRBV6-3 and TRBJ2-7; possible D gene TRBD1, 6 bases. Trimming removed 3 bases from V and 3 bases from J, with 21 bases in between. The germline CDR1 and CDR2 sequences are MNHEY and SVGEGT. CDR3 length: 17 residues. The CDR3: CASSYRGDTLAHYEQYF. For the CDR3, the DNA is TGTGCCAGCAGTTATAGAGGGGACACCCTCGCCCACTACGAGCAGTACTTC.

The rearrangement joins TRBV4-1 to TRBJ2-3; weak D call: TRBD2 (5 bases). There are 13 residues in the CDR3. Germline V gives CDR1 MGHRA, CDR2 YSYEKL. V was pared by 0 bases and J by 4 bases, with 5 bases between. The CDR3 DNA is TGCGCCAGCAGCCAAGACGGGGCAGATACGCAGTATTTT. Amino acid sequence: CASSQDGADTQYF.

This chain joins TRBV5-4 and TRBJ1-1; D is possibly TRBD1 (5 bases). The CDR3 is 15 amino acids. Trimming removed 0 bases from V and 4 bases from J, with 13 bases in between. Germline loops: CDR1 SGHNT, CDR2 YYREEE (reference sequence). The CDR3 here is CASSLAGGLVTEAFF. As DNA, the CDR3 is TGTGCCAGCAGCTTGGCCGGGGGTTTGGTCACTGAAGCTTTCTTT.

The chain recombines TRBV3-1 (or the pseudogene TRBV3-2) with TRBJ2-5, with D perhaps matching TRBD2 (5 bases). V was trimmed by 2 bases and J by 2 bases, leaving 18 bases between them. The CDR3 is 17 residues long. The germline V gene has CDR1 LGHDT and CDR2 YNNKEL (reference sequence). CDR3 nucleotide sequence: TGTGCCAGCAGCCAAACTCCCTTCGTGCGAGGGCAAGAGACCCAGTACTTC. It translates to CASSQTPFVRGQETQYF.

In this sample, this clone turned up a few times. The CDR3 protein is CASRDRAYEQYF. The CDR3 nucleotides read TGTGCCAGCCGGGACAGAGCCTACGAGCAGTACTTC. The V gene is TRBV2, the J gene TRBJ2-7, with 7 nucleotides matching TRBD1. V lost 8 bases and J lost 2; bases outside the gene matches: 3. This CDR3 has 12 amino acids. Germline CDR1 is SNHLY and CDR2 is FYNNEI.

This chain's CDR3 is CASSLVAGGADTQYF. The CDR3 region has the DNA TGTGCCAGCAGCTTAGTAGCGGGAGGGGCAGATACGCAGTATTTT. J is TRBJ2-3 and V is TRBV7-2; 11 bases line up with TRBD2. Losses at the gene ends were 1 base for V and 4 bases for J; bases not matched to a gene: 1. Germline V gives CDR1 SGHTA, CDR2 FQGNSA. The CDR3 runs 15 residues.

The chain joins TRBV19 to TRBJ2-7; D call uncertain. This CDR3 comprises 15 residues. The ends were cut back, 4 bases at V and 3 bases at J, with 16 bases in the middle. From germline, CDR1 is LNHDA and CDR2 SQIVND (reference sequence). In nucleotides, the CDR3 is TGTGCCAGTAGTACCTCATACCGAGCCGGCTACGAGCAGTACTTC. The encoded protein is CASSTSYRAGYEQYF.

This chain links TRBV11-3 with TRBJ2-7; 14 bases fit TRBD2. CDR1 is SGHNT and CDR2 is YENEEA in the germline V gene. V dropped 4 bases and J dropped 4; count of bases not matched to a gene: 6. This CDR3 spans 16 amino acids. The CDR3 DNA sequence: TGTGCCAGCAGCTCCGGACTAGCGGGGGGTCATTACGAGCAGTACTTC. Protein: CASSSGLAGGHYEQYF.